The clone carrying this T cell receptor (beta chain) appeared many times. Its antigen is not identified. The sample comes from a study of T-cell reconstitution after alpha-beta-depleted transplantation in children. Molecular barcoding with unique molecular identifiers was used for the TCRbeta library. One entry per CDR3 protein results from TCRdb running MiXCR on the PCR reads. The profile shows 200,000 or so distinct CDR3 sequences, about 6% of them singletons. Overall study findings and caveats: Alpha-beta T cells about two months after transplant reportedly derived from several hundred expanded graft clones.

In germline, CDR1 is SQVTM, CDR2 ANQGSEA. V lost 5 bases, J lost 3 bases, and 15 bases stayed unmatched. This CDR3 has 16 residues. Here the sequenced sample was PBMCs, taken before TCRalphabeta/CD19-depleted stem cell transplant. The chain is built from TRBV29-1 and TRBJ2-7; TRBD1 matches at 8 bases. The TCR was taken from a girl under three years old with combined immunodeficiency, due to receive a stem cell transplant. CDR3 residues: CSVLGYETGEFYEQYF. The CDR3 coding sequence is TGCAGCGTTTTGGGGTATGAGACAGGGGAGTTCTACGAGCAGTACTTC.